There are a few counts of the clone carrying this T cell receptor beta chain. Primers included in the PCR were 60 Vbeta and 13 Jbeta primers. The method was immunoSEQ multiplex PCR; TCRdb's version includes in-frame clones alone and lacks a portion of them. There are under 200,000 clones in the sample; approximately 71% occur only once, and roughly 1.5% lies in the top ten. These data come from a study of cytomegalovirus exposure and HLA in healthy donors. Germline V gene data show CDR1 as SGHVS and CDR2 as FQNEAQ. This CDR3 has 18 residues. V gave up 0 bases and J gave up 4 bases; unmatched junction bases: 8.

This receptor was identified in a man aged 50 to 59 in good health and CMV-seronegative. Sequencing input: PBMCs. V and J are TRBV7-8 and TRBJ2-1, with 11 bases fitting TRBD1. This CDR3 reads CASSLAMAGQGVYNEQFF. CDR3 bases: TGTGCCAGCAGCTTAGCGATGGCGGGACAGGGGGTTTACAATGAGCAGTTCTTC. The whole variable domain, filled in from reference TRBV7-8 and TRBJ2-1, reads GAGVSQSPRYKVAKRGQDVALRCDPISGHVSLFWYQQALGQGPEFLTYFQNEAQLDKSGLPSDRFFAERPEGSVSTLKIQRTQQEDSAVYLCASSLAMAGQGVYNEQFFGPGTRLTVL.